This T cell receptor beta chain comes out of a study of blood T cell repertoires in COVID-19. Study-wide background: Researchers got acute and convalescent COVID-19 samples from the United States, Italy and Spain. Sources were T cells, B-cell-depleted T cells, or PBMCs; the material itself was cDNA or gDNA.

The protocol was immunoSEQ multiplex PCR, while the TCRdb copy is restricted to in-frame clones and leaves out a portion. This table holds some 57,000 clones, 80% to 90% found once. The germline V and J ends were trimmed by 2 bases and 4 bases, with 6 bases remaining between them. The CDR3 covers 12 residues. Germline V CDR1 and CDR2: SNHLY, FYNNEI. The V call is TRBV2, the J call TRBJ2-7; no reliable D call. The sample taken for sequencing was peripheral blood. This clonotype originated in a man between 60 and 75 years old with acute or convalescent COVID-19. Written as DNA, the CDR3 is TGTGCCAGCAGTGAAAGAGGTTACGAGCAGTACTTC. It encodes CASSERGYEQYF.